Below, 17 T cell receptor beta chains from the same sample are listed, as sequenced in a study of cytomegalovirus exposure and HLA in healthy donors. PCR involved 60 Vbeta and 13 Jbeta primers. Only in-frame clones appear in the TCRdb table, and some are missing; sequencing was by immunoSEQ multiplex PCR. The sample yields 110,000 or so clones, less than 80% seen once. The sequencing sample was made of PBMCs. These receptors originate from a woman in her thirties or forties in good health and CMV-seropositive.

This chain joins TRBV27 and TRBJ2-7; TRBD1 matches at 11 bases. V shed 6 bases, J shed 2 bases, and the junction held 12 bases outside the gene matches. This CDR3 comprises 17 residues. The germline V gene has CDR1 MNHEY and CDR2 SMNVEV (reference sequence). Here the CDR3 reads CASSLLDAGQGAYEQYF. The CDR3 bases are TGTGCCAGCAGCTTACTAGACGCGGGACAGGGGGCCTACGAGCAGTACTTC.

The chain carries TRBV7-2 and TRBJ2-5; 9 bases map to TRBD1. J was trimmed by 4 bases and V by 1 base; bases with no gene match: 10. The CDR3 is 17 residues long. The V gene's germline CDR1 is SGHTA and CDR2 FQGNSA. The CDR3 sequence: CASSLGTGQGSGETQYF. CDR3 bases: TGTGCCAGCAGCTTAGGTACCGGACAGGGGTCGGGAGAGACCCAGTACTTC.

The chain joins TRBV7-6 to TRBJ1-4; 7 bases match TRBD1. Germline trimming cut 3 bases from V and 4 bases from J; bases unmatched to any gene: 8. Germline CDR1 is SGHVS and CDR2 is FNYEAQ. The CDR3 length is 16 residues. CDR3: CASSFPAGGNNEKLFF. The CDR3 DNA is TGTGCCAGCAGCTTCCCTGCAGGGGGGAATAATGAAAAACTGTTTTTT. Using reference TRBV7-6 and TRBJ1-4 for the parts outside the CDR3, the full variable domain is GAGVSQSPRYKVTKRGQDVALRCDPISGHVSLYWYRQALGQGPEFLTYFNYEAQQDKSGLPNDRFSAERPEGSISTLTIQRTEQRDSAMYRCASSFPAGGNNEKLFFGSGTQLSVL.

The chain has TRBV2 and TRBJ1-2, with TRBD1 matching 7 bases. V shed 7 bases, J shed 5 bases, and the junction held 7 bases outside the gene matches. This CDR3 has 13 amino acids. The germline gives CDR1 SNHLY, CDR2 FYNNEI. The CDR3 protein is CASTPGTEYGYTF. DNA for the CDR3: TGTGCCAGCACCCCGGGGACAGAATATGGCTACACCTTC. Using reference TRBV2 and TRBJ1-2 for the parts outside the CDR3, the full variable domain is EPEVTQTPSHQVTQMGQEVILRCVPISNHLYFYWYRQILGQKVEFLVSFYNNEISEKSEIFDDQFSVERPDGSNFTLKIRSTKLEDSAMYFCASTPGTEYGYTFGSGTRLTVV.

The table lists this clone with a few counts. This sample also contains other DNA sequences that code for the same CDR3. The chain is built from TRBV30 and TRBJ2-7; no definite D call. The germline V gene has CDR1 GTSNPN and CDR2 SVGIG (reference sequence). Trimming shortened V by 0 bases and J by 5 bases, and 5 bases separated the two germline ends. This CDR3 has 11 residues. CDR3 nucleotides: TGTGCCTGGAGTGTCCTCCACGAGCAGTACTTC. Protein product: CAWSVLHEQYF.

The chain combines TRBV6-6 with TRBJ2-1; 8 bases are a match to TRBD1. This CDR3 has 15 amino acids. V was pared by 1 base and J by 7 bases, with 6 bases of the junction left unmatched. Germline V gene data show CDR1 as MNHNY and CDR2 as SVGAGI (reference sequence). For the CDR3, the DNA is TGTGCCAGCAGTTACTTGGGACAGGTAGGGAATGAGCAGTTCTTC. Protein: CASSYLGQVGNEQFF.

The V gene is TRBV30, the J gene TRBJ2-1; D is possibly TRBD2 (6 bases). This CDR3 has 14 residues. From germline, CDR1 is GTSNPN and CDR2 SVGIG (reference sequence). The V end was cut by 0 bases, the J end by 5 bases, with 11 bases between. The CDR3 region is CAWSVRGGNNEQFF. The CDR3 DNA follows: TGTGCCTGGAGTGTGCGAGGAGGGAACAATGAGCAGTTCTTC.

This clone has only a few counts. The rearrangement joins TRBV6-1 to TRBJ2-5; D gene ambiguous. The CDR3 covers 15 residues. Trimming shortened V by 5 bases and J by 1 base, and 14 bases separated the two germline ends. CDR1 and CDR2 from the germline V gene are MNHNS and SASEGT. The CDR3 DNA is TGTGCCAGCAGTCTGTCGAAGGCTAGCCAAGAGACCCAGTACTTC. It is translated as CASSLSKASQETQYF.

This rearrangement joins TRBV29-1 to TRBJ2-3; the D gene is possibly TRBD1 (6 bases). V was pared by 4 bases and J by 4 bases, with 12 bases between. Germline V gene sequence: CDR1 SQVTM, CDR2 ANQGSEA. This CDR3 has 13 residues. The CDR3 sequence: CSVGGQGPDTQYF. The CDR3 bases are TGCAGCGTTGGTGGTCAGGGGCCAGATACGCAGTATTTT.

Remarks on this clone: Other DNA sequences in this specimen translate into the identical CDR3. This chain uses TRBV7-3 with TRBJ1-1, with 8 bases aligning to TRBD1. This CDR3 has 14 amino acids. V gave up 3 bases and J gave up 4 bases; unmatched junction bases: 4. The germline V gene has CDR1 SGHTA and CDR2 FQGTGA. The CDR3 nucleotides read TGTGCCAGCAGCTTTGACAGGGGAGGCACTGAAGCTTTCTTT. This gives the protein CASSFDRGGTEAFF. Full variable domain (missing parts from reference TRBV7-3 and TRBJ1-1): GAGVSQTPSNKVTEKGKYVELRCDPISGHTALYWYRQSLGQGPEFLIYFQGTGAADDSGLPNDRFFAVRPEGSVSTLKIQRTERGDSAVYLCASSFDRGGTEAFFGQGTRLTVV.

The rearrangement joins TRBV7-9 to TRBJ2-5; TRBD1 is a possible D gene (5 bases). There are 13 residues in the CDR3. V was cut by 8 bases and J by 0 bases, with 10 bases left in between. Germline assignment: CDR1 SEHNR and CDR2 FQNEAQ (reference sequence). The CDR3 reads CASATVYQETQYF. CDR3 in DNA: TGTGCCAGCGCGACAGTGTACCAAGAGACCCAGTACTTC.

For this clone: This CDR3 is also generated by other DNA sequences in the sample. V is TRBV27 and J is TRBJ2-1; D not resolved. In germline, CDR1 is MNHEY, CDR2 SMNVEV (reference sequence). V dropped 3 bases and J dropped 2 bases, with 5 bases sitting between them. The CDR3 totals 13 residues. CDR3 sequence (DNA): TGTGCCAGCAGTTTCAGGACCTACAATGAGCAGTTCTTC. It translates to CASSFRTYNEQFF.

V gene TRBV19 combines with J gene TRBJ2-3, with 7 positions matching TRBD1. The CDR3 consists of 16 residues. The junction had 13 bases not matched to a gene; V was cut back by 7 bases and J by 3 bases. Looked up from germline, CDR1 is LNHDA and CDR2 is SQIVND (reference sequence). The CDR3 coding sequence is TGTGCCAGTACCCAATCCCACAGGGGCATGACAGATACGCAGTATTTT. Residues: CASTQSHRGMTDTQYF.

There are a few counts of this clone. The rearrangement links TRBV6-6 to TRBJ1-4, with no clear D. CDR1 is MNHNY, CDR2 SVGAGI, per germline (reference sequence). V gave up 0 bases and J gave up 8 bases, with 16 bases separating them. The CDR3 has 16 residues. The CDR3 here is CASSYSRQVTGEKLFF. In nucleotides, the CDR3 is TGTGCCAGCAGTTACTCTCGACAAGTTACGGGGGAAAAACTGTTTTTT.

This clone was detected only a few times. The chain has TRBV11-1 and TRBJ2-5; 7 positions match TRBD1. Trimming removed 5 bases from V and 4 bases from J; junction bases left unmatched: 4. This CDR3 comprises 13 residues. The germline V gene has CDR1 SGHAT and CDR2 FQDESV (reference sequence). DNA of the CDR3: TGTGCCAGCAGCCGTAGGACAGGAGAGACCCAGTACTTC. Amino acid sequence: CASSRRTGETQYF.

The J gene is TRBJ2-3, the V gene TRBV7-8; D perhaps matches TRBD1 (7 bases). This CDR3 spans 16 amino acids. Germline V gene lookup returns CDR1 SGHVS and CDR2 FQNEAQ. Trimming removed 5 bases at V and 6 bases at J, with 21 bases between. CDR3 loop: CASSPWAGPGGDTQYF. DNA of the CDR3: TGTGCCAGCAGCCCCTGGGCGGGGCCAGGGGGGGATACGCAGTATTTT.

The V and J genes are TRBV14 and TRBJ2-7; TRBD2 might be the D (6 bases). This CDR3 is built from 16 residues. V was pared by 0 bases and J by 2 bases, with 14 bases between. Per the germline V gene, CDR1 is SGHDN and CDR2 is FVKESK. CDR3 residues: CASSQDQEGVTYEQYF. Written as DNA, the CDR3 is TGTGCCAGCAGCCAAGATCAGGAGGGAGTTACCTACGAGCAGTACTTC. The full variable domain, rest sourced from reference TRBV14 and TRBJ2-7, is EAGVTQFPSHSVIEKGQTVTLRCDPISGHDNLYWYRRVMGKEIKFLLHFVKESKQDESGMPNNRFLAERTGGTYSTLKVQPAELEDSGVYFCASSQDQEGVTYEQYFGPGTRLTVT.